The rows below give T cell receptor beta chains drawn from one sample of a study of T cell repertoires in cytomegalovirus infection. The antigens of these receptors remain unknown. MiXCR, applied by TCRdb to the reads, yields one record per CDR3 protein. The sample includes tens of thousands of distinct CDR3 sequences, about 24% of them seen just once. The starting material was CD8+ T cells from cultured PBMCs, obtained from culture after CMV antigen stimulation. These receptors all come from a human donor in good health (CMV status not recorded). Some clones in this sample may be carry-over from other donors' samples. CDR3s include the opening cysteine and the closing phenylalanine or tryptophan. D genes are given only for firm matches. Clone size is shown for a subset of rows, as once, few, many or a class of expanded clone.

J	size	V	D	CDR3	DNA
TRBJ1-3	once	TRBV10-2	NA	CASSPENTIYF	TGCGCCAGCAGCCCGGAAAACACCATATATTTT
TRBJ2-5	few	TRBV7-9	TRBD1	CASSLNKLGGAAETQYF	TGTGCCAGCAGCTTAAATAAATTAGGGGGCGCGGCAGAGACCCAGTACTTC
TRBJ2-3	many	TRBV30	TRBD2	CAWAGLAGGKNFDDTQYF	TGTGCCTGGGCTGGGCTAGCGGGAGGGAAAAACTTCGATGATACGCAGTATTTT
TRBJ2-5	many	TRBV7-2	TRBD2	CAIREGTETQYF	TGTGCCATCAGGGAGGGGACGGAGACCCAGTACTTC
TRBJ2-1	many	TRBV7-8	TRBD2	CASSAGTSGNNEQFF	TGTGCCAGCAGTGCAGGGACTAGCGGAAACAATGAGCAGTTCTTC
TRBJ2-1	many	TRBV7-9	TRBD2	CASSLVTSGSFYEQFF	TGTGCCAGCAGCTTAGTGACTAGCGGGAGCTTCTATGAGCAGTTCTTC
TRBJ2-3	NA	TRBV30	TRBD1	CAWSVLGQGDTQYF	TGTGCCTGGAGTGTCCTAGGACAGGGAGATACGCAGTATTTT
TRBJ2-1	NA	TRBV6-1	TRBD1	CATRDSRSNEQFF	TGTGCCACAAGGGACAGTAGGTCCAATGAGCAGTTCTTC
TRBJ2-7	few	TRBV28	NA	CASSPGSHEQYF	TGTGCCAGCAGCCCAGGGAGCCACGAGCAGTACTTC
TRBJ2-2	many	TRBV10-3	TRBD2	CATLPGLATGELFF	TGTGCCACCCTTCCGGGACTAGCGACCGGGGAGCTGTTTTTT
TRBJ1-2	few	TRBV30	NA	CAWSDIGGLIRDYGYTF	TGTGCCTGGTCAGATATTGGGGGTCTAATTCGAGACTATGGCTACACCTTC
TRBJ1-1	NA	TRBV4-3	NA	CASSPTRSTEAFF	TGCGCCAGCAGCCCTACTCGCAGCACTGAAGCTTTCTTT
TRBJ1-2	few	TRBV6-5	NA	CASSPNTRGNNYGYTF	TGTGCCAGCAGTCCCAACACACGGGGAAATAACTATGGCTACACCTTC
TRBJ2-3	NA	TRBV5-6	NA	CASSLYTDTQYF	TGTGCCAGCAGCTTGTATACAGATACGCAGTATTTT
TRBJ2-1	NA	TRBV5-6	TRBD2	CASSLAGGFHNEQFF	TGTGCCAGCAGTTTAGCGGGAGGTTTCCACAATGAGCAGTTCTTC
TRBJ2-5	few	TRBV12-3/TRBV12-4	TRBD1	CASSKGAHKETQYF	TGTGCCAGCAGTAAGGGGGCGCATAAAGAGACCCAGTACTTC
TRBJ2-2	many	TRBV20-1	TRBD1	CSARDYRGNTGELFF	TGCAGTGCTAGAGACTACAGGGGTAACACCGGGGAGCTGTTTTTT
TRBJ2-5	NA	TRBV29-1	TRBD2	CSALSGLAGTWTQYF	TGCAGCGCCCTATCTGGACTAGCGGGGACCTGGACCCAGTACTTC
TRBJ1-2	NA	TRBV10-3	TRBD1	CAISSGGVYGYTF	TGTGCCATCAGTTCAGGGGGCGTATATGGCTACACCTTC
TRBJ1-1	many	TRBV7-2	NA	CASSLDWRGSNTEAFF	TGTGCCAGCAGCTTAGATTGGCGGGGTTCGAACACTGAAGCTTTCTTT
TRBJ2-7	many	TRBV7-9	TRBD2	CASSGTSGTSYEQYF	TGTGCCAGCAGCGGGACTAGCGGAACCTCCTACGAGCAGTACTTC
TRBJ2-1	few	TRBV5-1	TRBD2	CASGIAGGSYNEQFF	TGCGCCAGCGGGATAGCGGGTGGCTCCTACAATGAGCAGTTCTTC
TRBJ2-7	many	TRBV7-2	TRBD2	CASSIGTSGTSYEQYF	TGTGCCAGCAGCATTGGGACTAGCGGGACATCCTACGAGCAGTACTTC
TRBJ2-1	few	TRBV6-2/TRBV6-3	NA	CASSYFPGKSSYNEQFF	TGTGCCAGCAGTTACTTCCCGGGAAAGAGCTCCTACAATGAGCAGTTCTTC
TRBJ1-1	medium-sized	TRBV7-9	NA	CASSPGSANEAFF	TGTGCCAGCAGCCCCGGGTCGGCAAATGAAGCTTTCTTT
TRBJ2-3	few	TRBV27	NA	CASSLVLGSDTQYF	TGTGCCAGCAGTTTAGTCTTGGGGTCAGATACGCAGTATTTT
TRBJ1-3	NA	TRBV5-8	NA	CASSSPRRDTIYF	TGTGCCAGCAGCTCCCCGAGACGGGACACCATATATTTT
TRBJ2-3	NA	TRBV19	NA	CASSDGGGTDTQYF	TGTGCCAGTAGCGACGGGGGCGGCACAGATACGCAGTATTTT
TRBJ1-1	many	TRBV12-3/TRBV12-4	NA	CASTSSENTEAFF	TGTGCCAGCACCTCGTCCGAGAACACTGAAGCTTTCTTT
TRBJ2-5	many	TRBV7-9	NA	CASSFLEEETQYF	TGTGCCAGCAGCTTCTTGGAAGAAGAGACCCAGTACTTC
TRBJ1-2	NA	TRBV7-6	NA	CASSLLSPPRSLNYGYTF	TGTGCCAGCAGCTTATTATCGCCACCGCGGTCCCTTAACTATGGCTACACCTTC
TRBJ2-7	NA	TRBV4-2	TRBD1	CASSQSTQGGHEQYF	TGTGCCAGCAGCCAATCCACCCAAGGGGGCCACGAGCAGTACTTC
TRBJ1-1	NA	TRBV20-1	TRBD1	CSASRQGENTEAFF	TGCAGTGCGTCCCGACAGGGCGAGAACACTGAAGCTTTCTTT
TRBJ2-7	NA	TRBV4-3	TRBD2	CASSQGASGTYEQYF	TGCGCCAGCAGCCAAGGGGCTAGCGGGACCTACGAGCAGTACTTC
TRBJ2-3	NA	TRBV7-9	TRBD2	CASSQNRGLADRTDTQYF	TGTGCCAGCAGCCAAAACAGGGGACTAGCAGATCGCACAGATACGCAGTATTTT
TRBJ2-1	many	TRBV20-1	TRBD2	CSALAGLAGSNEQFF	TGCAGTGCTTTGGCGGGACTAGCGGGATCAAATGAGCAGTTCTTC
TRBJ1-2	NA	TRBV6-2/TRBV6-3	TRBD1	CASGTVNYGYTF	TGTGCCAGCGGGACAGTCAACTATGGCTACACCTTC
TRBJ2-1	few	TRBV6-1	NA	CASSVAGTYNEQFF	TGTGCCAGCAGTGTAGCAGGAACCTACAATGAGCAGTTCTTC
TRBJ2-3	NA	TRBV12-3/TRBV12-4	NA	CASSPAGQGTDTQYF	TGTGCCAGCAGTCCTGCTGGGCAGGGGACAGATACGCAGTATTTT
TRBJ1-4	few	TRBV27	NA	CASSLKARDNEKLFF	TGTGCCAGCAGTTTAAAGGCCAGGGATAATGAAAAACTGTTTTTT
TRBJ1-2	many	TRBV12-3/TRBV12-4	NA	CASSLSPNYGYTF	TGTGCCAGCAGTTTATCCCCTAACTATGGCTACACCTTC
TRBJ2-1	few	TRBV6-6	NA	CASSLLGPVRDEQFF	TGTGCCAGCAGCCTACTAGGTCCCGTTCGGGATGAGCAGTTCTTC